These 23 T cell receptor beta chains were all obtained from the same sample, sequenced in a study of technical replicates of blood from a handful of donors. Using immunoSEQ multiplex PCR, the repertoire was profiled, and TCRdb retains in-frame clones only, with some absent. The top ten hold 0.3% to 0.45% of the sample, which has roughly 76,000 clones, about 93% seen once. Sequencing was performed on T cells isolated from PBMCs. The receptor source for this set is a human donor in good health.

The V and J genes are TRBV30 and TRBJ1-3; D uncertain. Germline V gene data show CDR1 as GTSNPN and CDR2 as SVGIG (reference sequence). This CDR3 has 13 residues. V lost 7 bases and J 1 base, leaving 11 bases between the germline ends. The CDR3 DNA is TGTGCCTCCCGCGAAAAGTCTGGAAACACCATATATTTT. Encoded protein: CASREKSGNTIYF. Supplemented by reference TRBV30 and TRBJ1-3, the full variable domain reads SQTIHQWPATLVQPVGSPLSLECTVEGTSNPNLYWYRQAAGRGLQLLFYSVGIGQISSEVPQNLSASRPQDRQFILSSKKLLLSDSGFYLCASREKSGNTIYFGEGSWLTVV.

The chain is built from TRBV7-8 and TRBJ1-1; weak D call: TRBD1 (6 bases). The V end was cut by 5 bases, the J end by 0 bases, with 7 bases between. The CDR3 totals 13 residues. Germline CDR1 and CDR2: SGHVS and FQNEAQ. The CDR3 region has the DNA TGTGCCAGCAGCCGGACAGTGAACACTGAAGCTTTCTTT. Amino acids: CASSRTVNTEAFF.

V gene TRBV7-3 combines with J gene TRBJ2-2; TRBD2 matches at 8 bases. This CDR3 has 14 amino acids. The V gene's germline CDR1 is SGHTA and CDR2 FQGTGA. V shed 5 bases and J 7 bases; nucleotides not matched to a gene: 6. The DNA of the CDR3 is TGTGCCAGCAGCCCCTATCTAGCGGGCGGGGAGCTGTTTTTT. The encoded protein is CASSPYLAGGELFF.

The chain joins TRBV4-3 to TRBJ1-1; D gene unclear. CDR1 LGHNA and CDR2 YSLEER come from the germline V gene. The CDR3 sequence is 13 residues long. The V gene lost 3 bases and the J gene lost 1 base, with 6 bases spanning the gap. CDR3 nucleotide sequence: TGCGCCAGCAGCCAGCGGTGGAACACTGAAGCTTTCTTT. Translating gives CASSQRWNTEAFF.

The genes are TRBV28 and TRBJ2-1, with 9 bases that match TRBD2. The germline V gene has CDR1 MDHEN and CDR2 SYDVKM. The CDR3 sequence is 15 residues long. V lost 3 bases, J lost 3 bases, and 3 bases stayed unmatched. CDR3 amino acids: CASSFVLAGYNEQFF. The CDR3 DNA reads as TGTGCCAGCAGTTTTGTACTAGCGGGCTACAATGAGCAGTTCTTC.

The rearrangement uses TRBV19 and TRBJ1-1, with D hard to call. The CDR3 has 13 amino acids. Trimming shortened V by 1 base and J by 1 base, and 4 bases separated the two germline ends. CDR1 LNHDA and CDR2 SQIVND come from the germline V gene (reference sequence). CDR3 in amino acids: CASSIAWNTEAFF. The CDR3 nucleotides are TGTGCCAGTAGTATAGCATGGAACACTGAAGCTTTCTTT.

The gene calls are TRBV7-2 and TRBJ1-5, with D unclear. Trimming took off 3 bases at V and 3 bases at J, with 9 bases between the two ends. Germline CDR1 SGHTA, CDR2 FQGNSA. CDR3 length: 14 amino acids. CDR3 protein: CASSFSGYNQPQHF. CDR3 DNA sequence: TGTGCCAGCAGCTTTTCAGGATACAATCAGCCCCAGCATTTT.

The rearrangement links TRBV9 to TRBJ2-5; 9 bases are shared with TRBD2. The germline V gene has CDR1 SGDLS and CDR2 YYNGEE. The CDR3 is made up of 15 amino acids. J gave up 3 bases and V 3 bases, and 6 bases lay outside the gene matches. CDR3 residues: CASSASVAGEETQYF. As DNA, the CDR3 is TGTGCCAGCAGCGCTTCAGTAGCGGGGGAAGAGACCCAGTACTTC.

The chain has TRBV19 and TRBJ1-3; TRBD1 might be the D (6 bases). The CDR3 has 14 amino acids. In germline, CDR1 is LNHDA, CDR2 SQIVND (reference sequence). V gave up 3 bases and J gave up 4 bases, with 10 bases separating them. The CDR3 spells CASSMRGQGNTIYF. In nucleotides, the CDR3 is TGTGCCAGTAGTATGCGGGGGCAGGGAAACACCATATATTTT. Supplemented by reference TRBV19 and TRBJ1-3, the full variable domain reads DGGITQSPKYLFRKEGQNVTLSCEQNLNHDAMYWYRQDPGQGLRLIYYSQIVNDFQKGDIAEGYSVSREKKESFPLTVTSAQKNPTAFYLCASSMRGQGNTIYFGEGSWLTVV.

The chain links TRBV28 to TRBJ2-7, with 12 bases that match TRBD2. This CDR3 region has 17 residues. Germline V CDR1 and CDR2: MDHEN, SYDVKM. J gave up 2 bases and V 4 bases, and 9 bases lay outside the gene matches. CDR3 in amino acids: CASSSNPGLAGTYEQYF. Here the CDR3 DNA reads TGTGCCAGCAGTTCCAACCCCGGACTAGCGGGAACCTACGAGCAGTACTTC.

This clone was counted once. J is TRBJ2-7 and V is TRBV19; D is possibly TRBD1 (5 bases). The CDR3 is 14 amino acids. Deletions cut 6 bases from V and 0 bases from J, with 12 bases between. The germline gives CDR1 LNHDA, CDR2 SQIVND (reference sequence). As DNA, the CDR3 is TGTGCCAGTAGGTGGACATCCAGCTCCTACGAGCAGTACTTC. This codes for CASRWTSSSYEQYF.

This chain uses TRBV7-9 with TRBJ1-1, with 10 bases that match TRBD1. Germline lookup yields CDR1 SEHNR and CDR2 FQNEAQ (reference sequence). The trim removed 7 bases at V and 4 bases at J, leaving 9 bases unmatched. CDR3 size: 15 residues. For the CDR3, the DNA is TGTGCCAGCATTCGGTTAGGGACAGGGGCCACTGAAGCTTTCTTT. Its protein is CASIRLGTGATEAFF.

This chain links TRBV7-9 with TRBJ2-7; D not resolved. Trimming removed 1 base at V and 3 bases at J, with 13 bases between. This CDR3 contains 15 residues. Germline assignment: CDR1 SEHNR and CDR2 FQNEAQ (reference sequence). The chain's CDR3 is CASSLGGSYGYEQYF. The CDR3 nucleotides read TGTGCCAGCAGCTTAGGAGGATCTTACGGCTACGAGCAGTACTTC. The variable domain in full, completed from reference TRBV7-9 and TRBJ2-7, reads DTGVSQNPRHKITKRGQNVTFRCDPISEHNRLYWYRQTLGQGPEFLTYFQNEAQLEKSRLLSDRFSAERPKGSFSTLEIQRTEQGDSAMYLCASSLGGSYGYEQYFGPGTRLTVT.

In its sample, this clone was seen once. The chain combines TRBV18 with TRBJ2-3; weak D call: TRBD2 (6 bases). This CDR3 contains 15 residues. Looked up from germline, CDR1 is KGHSH and CDR2 is LQKENI. The ends were cut back, 2 bases at V and 5 bases at J, with 14 bases in the middle. In DNA form, the CDR3 reads TGTGCCAGCTCACCAAGACTAGTGCGTGTAGATACGCAGTATTTT. This codes for CASSPRLVRVDTQYF. The whole variable domain, remainder taken from reference TRBV18 and TRBJ2-3, is NAGVMQNPRHLVRRRGQEARLRCSPMKGHSHVYWYRQLPEEGLKFMVYLQKENIIDESGMPKERFSAEFPKEGPSILRIQQVVRGDSAAYFCASSPRLVRVDTQYFGPGTRLTVL.

This chain uses TRBV19 with TRBJ1-5; possible D gene TRBD1, 6 bases. CDR1 and CDR2 (germline): LNHDA, SQIVND (reference sequence). The CDR3 totals 15 residues. The V and J ends lost 0 bases and 5 bases respectively, with 11 bases between them. As DNA, the CDR3 is TGTGCCAGTAGTATAGAGGACAGTCTTTATCAGCCCCAGCATTTT. It yields the protein CASSIEDSLYQPQHF.

J is TRBJ2-5 and V is TRBV10-1; 10 bases are a match to TRBD2. V shed 7 bases and J 1 base; nucleotides not matched to a gene: 9. The CDR3 has 16 amino acids. The V gene's germline CDR1 is WNHNN and CDR2 SYGVQD (reference sequence). This CDR3 reads CASTNYSGRLQETQYF. The CDR3 DNA reads as TGCGCCAGCACAAACTATAGCGGGAGGCTCCAAGAGACCCAGTACTTC.

This chain uses TRBV7-8 with TRBJ2-7; D unresolved. The CDR3 length is 16 residues. The germline V gene has CDR1 SGHVS and CDR2 FQNEAQ. The V end was cut by 1 base, the J end by 4 bases, with 17 bases between. The CDR3 loop reads CASSLEGGILGYEQYF. CDR3 DNA: TGTGCCAGCAGCTTAGAAGGCGGAATCTTAGGATACGAGCAGTACTTC.

V is TRBV7-8 and J is TRBJ2-2; a weak D match, TRBD1 (7 bases). The CDR3 has 16 amino acids. V was clipped by 5 bases and J by 3 bases, with 16 bases between them. CDR1 and CDR2 (germline): SGHVS, FQNEAQ. The CDR3 sequence is CASSPSGGSHTGELFF. CDR3 DNA: TGTGCCAGCAGCCCTTCAGGGGGGAGCCACACCGGGGAGCTGTTTTTT.

The V and J genes are TRBV9 and TRBJ2-3, with TRBD1 identical over 10 bases. Germline CDR1 reads SGDLS; CDR2 reads YYNGEE. There are 17 residues in the CDR3. Trimming removed 2 bases from V and 9 bases from J; junction bases left unmatched: 15. Written as DNA, the CDR3 is TGTGCCAGCAGCGTCACCCCCGGGACAGGGGACCCGGGGACGCAGTATTTT. Translating gives CASSVTPGTGDPGTQYF.

The rearrangement links TRBV4-3 to TRBJ2-7; possible D gene TRBD2, 5 bases. The CDR3 covers 14 residues. CDR1 and CDR2 (germline): LGHNA, YSLEER. Trimming pared 3 bases from V and 2 bases from J, leaving 11 bases between. The chain's CDR3 is CASSQAEGPYEQYF. The DNA of the CDR3 is TGCGCCAGCAGCCAGGCCGAGGGCCCCTACGAGCAGTACTTC.

Comment on this clone: One junction end disagrees with the germline gene, perhaps due to a read error. The chain employs TRBV2 and TRBJ2-1; 7 nucleotides line up with TRBD1. This CDR3 has 13 residues. Germline assignment: CDR1 SNHLY and CDR2 FYNNEI. The CDR3 loop reads CASTEPTGVLRVF. The DNA of the CDR3 is TGTGCCAGCACGGAACCTACAGGGGTCCTCAGGGTCTTC.

The chain links TRBV9 to TRBJ2-3; D may be TRBD2 (6 bases). Trimming took 3 bases from V and 5 from J, leaving 16 bases between them. CDR1 is SGDLS and CDR2 is YYNGEE in the germline V gene. The CDR3 is 15 residues long. CDR3 in amino acids: CASSASGGDVDTQYF. The CDR3 DNA reads as TGTGCCAGCAGCGCTTCCGGGGGAGATGTAGATACGCAGTATTTT.

The V and J genes are TRBV4-1 and TRBJ2-7, with 7 bases identical to TRBD2. This CDR3 region has 16 residues. Germline loops: CDR1 MGHRA, CDR2 YSYEKL. Trimming removed 4 bases from V and 7 bases from J; junction bases left unmatched: 16. CDR3: CASSRAAGATGGEQYF. The CDR3 DNA follows: TGCGCCAGCAGCCGGGCGGCGGGAGCCACCGGGGGGGAGCAGTACTTC.